This TCR beta chain was profiled in a study of blood T cell repertoires in COVID-19. Study-level information: COVID-19 samples from acute and convalescent phases originated in the United States, Italy and Spain. In each case, the material was cDNA or gDNA derived from T cells, B-cell-depleted T cells, or PBMCs.

Patients from Seattle were sampled longitudinally, starting during active infection. This CDR3 is 14 amino acids long. The V and J ends lost 5 bases and 6 bases, in that order; junction bases with no gene match: 6. Germline CDR1 is MNHEY and CDR2 is SMNVEV (reference sequence). Per the authors' pipeline: Estimated nucleated cell counts came from reference gene primer amplification. Using immunoSEQ multiplex PCR, the repertoire was profiled, and TCRdb retains in-frame clones only, with some absent. V and J calls and clone size are copied from that table; D and trimming were computed from the DNA. The table has 200,000 to 300,000 clones, more than 90% seen once.

The J gene is TRBJ2-2, the V gene TRBV27; 7 bases map to TRBD2. The sample consisted of peripheral blood. This receptor was identified in a person under 30 with COVID-19, enrolled during active disease. CDR3 DNA: TGTGCCAGCAGTATAGCTCGGGGGGCCGGGGAGCTGTTTTTT. It yields the protein CASSIARGAGELFF.